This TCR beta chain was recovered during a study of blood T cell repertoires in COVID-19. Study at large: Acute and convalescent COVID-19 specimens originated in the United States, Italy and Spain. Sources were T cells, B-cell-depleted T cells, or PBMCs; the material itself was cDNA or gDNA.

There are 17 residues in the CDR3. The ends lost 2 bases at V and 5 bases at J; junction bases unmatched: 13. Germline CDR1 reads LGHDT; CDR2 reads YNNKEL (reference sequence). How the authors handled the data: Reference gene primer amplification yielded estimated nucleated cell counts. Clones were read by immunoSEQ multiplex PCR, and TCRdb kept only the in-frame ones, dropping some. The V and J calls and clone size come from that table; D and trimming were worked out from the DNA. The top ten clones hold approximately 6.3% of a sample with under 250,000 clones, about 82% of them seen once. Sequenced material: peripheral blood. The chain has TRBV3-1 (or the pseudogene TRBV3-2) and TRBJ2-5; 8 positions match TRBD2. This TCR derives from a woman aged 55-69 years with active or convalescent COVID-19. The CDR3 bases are TGTGCCAGCAGCCAACTCTGGAGCGGGGGAGAGAGGGAGACCCAGTACTTC. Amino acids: CASSQLWSGGERETQYF.